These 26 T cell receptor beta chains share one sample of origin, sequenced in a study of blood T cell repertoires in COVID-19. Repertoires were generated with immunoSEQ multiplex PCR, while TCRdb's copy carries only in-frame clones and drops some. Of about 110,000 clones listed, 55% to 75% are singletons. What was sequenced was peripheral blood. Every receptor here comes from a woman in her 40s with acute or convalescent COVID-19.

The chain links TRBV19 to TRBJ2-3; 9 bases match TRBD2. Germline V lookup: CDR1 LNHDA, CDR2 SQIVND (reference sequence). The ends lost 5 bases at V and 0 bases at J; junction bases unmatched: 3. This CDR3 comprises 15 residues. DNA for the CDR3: TGTGCCAGTAGTGGCGGACTAGCGAGCACAGATACGCAGTATTTT. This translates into CASSGGLASTDTQYF.

The CDR3 is CASSQYTRVQGNEQFF. The CDR3 DNA is TGTGCCAGCAGCCAATATACCAGGGTCCAAGGCAATGAGCAGTTCTTC. The rearrangement uses TRBV16 and TRBJ2-1, with D possibly being TRBD1 (5 bases). The V and J ends lost 1 base and 6 bases respectively, with 16 bases between them. This CDR3 has 16 amino acids. Germline V gives CDR1 KGHSY, CDR2 FQNENV.

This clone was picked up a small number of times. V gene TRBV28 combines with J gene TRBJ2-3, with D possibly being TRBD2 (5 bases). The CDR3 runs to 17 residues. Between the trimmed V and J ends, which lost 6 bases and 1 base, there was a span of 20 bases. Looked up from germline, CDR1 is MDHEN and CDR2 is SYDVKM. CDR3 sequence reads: CASSQISVARGTDTQYF. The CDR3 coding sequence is TGTGCCAGCAGCCAGATTAGTGTAGCGAGGGGCACAGATACGCAGTATTTT.

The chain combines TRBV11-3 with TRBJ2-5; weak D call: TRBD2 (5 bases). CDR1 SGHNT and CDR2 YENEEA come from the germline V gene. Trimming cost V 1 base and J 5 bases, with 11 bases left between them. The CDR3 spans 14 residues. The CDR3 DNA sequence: TGTGCCAGCAGCTTAGGCGGACTTGGGGAGACCCAGTACTTC. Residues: CASSLGGLGETQYF. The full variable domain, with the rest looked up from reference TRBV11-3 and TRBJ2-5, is EAGVVQSPRYKIIEKKQPVAFWCNPISGHNTLYWYLQNLGQGPELLIRYENEEAVDDSQLPKDRFSAERLKGVDSTLKIQPAELGDSAVYLCASSLGGLGETQYFGPGTRLLVL.

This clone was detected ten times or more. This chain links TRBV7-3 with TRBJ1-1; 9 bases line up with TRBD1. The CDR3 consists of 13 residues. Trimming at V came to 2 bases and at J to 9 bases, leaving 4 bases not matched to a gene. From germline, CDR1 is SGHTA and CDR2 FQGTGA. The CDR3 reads CASSLGGQGKAFF. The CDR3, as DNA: TGTGCCAGCAGCTTAGGGGGACAGGGTAAAGCTTTCTTT.

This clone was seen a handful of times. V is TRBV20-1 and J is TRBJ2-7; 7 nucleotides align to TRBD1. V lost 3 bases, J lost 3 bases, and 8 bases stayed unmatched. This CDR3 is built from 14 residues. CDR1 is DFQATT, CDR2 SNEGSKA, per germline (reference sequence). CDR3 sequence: CSASAPGTDYEQYF. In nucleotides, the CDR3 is TGCAGTGCTAGTGCCCCCGGGACAGACTACGAGCAGTACTTC.

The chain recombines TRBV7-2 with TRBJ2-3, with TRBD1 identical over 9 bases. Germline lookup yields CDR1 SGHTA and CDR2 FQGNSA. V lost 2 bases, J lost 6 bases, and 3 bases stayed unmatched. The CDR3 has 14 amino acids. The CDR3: CASSLFGQGDTQYF. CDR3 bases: TGTGCCAGCAGCTTATTCGGACAGGGGGATACGCAGTATTTT.

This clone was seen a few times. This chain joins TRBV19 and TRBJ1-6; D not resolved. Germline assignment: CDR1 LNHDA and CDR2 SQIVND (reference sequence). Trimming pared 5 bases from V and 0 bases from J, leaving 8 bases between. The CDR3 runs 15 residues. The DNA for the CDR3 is TGTGCCAGTAGTGGCCTCAACTCCTATAATTCACCCCTCCACTTT. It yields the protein CASSGLNSYNSPLHF.

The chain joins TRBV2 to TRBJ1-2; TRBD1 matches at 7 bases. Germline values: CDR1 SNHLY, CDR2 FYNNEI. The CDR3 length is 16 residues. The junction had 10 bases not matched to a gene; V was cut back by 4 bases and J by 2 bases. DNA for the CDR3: TGTGCCAGCAGTGGCGACAGGGCAGGGTTCAACTATGGCTACACCTTC. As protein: CASSGDRAGFNYGYTF.

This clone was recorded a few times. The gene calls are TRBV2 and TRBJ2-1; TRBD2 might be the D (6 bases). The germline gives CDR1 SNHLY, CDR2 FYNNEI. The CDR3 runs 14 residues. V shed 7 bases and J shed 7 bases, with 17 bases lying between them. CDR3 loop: CASKGTANMNEQFF. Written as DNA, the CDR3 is TGTGCCAGCAAGGGGACTGCGAATATGAATGAGCAGTTCTTC.

This CDR3 is CASSLESRRVTQETQYF. In DNA, the CDR3 is TGTGCCAGCAGCTTAGAGTCTCGGCGGGTAACCCAAGAGACCCAGTACTTC. J is TRBJ2-5 and V is TRBV7-6; a possible D gene is TRBD2 (5 bases). CDR1 and CDR2 (germline): SGHVS, FNYEAQ. The ends were cut back, 1 base at V and 1 base at J, with 16 bases in the middle. CDR3 size: 17 residues.

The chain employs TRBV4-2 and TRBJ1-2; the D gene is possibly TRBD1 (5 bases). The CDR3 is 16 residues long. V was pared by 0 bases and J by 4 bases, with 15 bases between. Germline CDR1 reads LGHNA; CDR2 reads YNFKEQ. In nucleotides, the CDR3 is TGTGCCAGCAGCCAAGATTGGGCTTCGGGGGGCTATGGCTACACCTTC. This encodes CASSQDWASGGYGYTF.

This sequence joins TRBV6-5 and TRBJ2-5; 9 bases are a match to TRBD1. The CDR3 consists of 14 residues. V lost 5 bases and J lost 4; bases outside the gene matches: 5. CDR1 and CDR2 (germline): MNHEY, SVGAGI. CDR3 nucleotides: TGTGCCAGCAGTAGAGACAGGGGGGGAGAGACCCAGTACTTC. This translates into CASSRDRGGETQYF.

CDR3 region: CASSGDPGHFNTDTQYF. CDR3 nucleotide sequence: TGTGCCAGCAGCGGAGACCCGGGACACTTCAACACAGATACGCAGTATTTT. The chain carries TRBV2 and TRBJ2-3; D may be TRBD1 (6 bases). CDR1 is SNHLY, CDR2 FYNNEI, per germline. V dropped 6 bases and J dropped 2 bases, with 21 bases sitting between them. The CDR3 runs 17 residues. Drawing the rest from reference TRBV2 and TRBJ2-3, the complete variable domain is EPEVTQTPSHQVTQMGQEVILRCVPISNHLYFYWYRQILGQKVEFLVSFYNNEISEKSEIFDDQFSVERPDGSNFTLKIRSTKLEDSAMYFCASSGDPGHFNTDTQYFGPGTRLTVL.

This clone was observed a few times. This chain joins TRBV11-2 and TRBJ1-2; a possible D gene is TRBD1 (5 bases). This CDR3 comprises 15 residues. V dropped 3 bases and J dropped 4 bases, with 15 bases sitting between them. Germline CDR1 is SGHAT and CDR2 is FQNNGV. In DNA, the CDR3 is TGTGCCAGCAGCTTGGAACCGACAGCTGGCTATGGCTACACCTTC. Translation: CASSLEPTAGYGYTF. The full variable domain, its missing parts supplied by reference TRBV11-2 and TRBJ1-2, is EAGVAQSPRYKIIEKRQSVAFWCNPISGHATLYWYQQILGQGPKLLIQFQNNGVVDDSQLPKDRFSAERLKGVDSTLKIQPAKLEDSAVYLCASSLEPTAGYGYTFGSGTRLTVV.

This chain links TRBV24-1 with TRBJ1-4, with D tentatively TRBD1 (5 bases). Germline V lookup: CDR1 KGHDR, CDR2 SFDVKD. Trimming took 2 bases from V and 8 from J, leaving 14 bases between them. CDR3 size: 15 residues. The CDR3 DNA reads TGTGCCACCAGTGATTCAGGGTCCTCCGGCGAAAAACTGTTTTTT. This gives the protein CATSDSGSSGEKLFF.

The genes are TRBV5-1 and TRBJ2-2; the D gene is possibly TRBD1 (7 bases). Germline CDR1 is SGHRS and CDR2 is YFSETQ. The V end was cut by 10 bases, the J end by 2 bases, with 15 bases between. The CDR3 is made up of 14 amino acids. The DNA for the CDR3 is TGCGCCTCCAGGGGGGACACCAACACCGGGGAGCTGTTTTTT. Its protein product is CASRGDTNTGELFF.

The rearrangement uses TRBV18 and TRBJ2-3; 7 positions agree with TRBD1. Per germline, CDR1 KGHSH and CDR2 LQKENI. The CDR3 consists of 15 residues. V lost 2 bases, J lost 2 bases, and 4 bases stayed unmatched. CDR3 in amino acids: CASSPRTGDTDTQYF. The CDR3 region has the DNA TGTGCCAGCTCACCAAGGACAGGAGACACAGATACGCAGTATTTT.

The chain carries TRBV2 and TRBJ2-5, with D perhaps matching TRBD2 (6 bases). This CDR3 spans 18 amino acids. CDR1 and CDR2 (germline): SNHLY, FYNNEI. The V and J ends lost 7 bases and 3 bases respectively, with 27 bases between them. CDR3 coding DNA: TGTGCCAGCACCGTCTGGCCAGGAGGGTCGGGGACGGAAGAGACCCAGTACTTC. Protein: CASTVWPGGSGTEETQYF.

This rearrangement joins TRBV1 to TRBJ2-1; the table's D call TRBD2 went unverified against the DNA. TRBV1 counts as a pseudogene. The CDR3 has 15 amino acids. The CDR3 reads CTSSQIAGGNNEQFF. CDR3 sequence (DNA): TGCACCAGCAGCCAAATCGCGGGGGGGAACAATGAGCAGTTCTTC.

CDR3 nucleotide sequence: TGTGCCAGCAGCTTAGGAGCGGGGGAGGGTACCCAGTACTTC. This codes for CASSLGAGEGTQYF. The chain recombines TRBV5-4 with TRBJ2-5; TRBD2 aligns across 8 bases. The CDR3 runs to 14 residues. From germline, CDR1 is SGHNT and CDR2 YYREEE (reference sequence). V shed 2 bases, J shed 8 bases, and the junction held 8 bases outside the gene matches.

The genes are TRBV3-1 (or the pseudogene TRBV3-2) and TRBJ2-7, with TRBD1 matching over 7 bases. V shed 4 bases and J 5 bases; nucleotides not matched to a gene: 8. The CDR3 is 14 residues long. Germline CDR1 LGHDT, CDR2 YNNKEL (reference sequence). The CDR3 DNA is TGTGCCAGCAGCCTACTTAGACAGGGAGACGAGCAGTACTTC. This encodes CASSLLRQGDEQYF.

The CDR3 protein is CASFQRTGVSNEQFF. The DNA for the CDR3 is TGTGCCAGCTTCCAGAGGACAGGGGTTTCCAATGAGCAGTTCTTC. The V and J genes are TRBV7-2 and TRBJ2-1, with 9 positions matching TRBD1. The CDR3 contains 15 residues. V shed 8 bases and J 6 bases; nucleotides not matched to a gene: 11. From germline, CDR1 is SGHTA and CDR2 FQGNSA. Complete variable domain (other parts from reference TRBV7-2 and TRBJ2-1): GAGVSQSPSNKVTEKGKDVELRCDPISGHTALYWYRQSLGQGLEFLIYFQGNSAPDKSGLPSDRFSAERTGGSVSTLTIQRTQQEDSAVYLCASFQRTGVSNEQFFGPGTRLTVL.

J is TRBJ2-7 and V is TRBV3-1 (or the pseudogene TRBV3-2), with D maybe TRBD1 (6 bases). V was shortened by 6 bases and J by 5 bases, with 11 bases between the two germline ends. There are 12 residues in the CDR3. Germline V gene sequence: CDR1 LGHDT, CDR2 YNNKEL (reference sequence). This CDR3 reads CASSLTGNEQYF. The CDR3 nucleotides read TGTGCCAGCAGTCTAACAGGGAACGAGCAGTACTTC.

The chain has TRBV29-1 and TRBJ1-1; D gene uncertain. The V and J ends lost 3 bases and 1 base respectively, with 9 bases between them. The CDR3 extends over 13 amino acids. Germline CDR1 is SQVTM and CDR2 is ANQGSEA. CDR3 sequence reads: CSVEGAQNTEAFF. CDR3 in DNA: TGCAGCGTTGAGGGAGCACAGAACACTGAAGCTTTCTTT. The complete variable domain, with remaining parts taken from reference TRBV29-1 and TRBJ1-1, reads SAVISQKPSRDICQRGTSLTIQCQVDSQVTMMFWYRQQPGQSLTLIATANQGSEATYESGFVIDKFPISRPNLTFSTLTVSNMSPEDSSIYLCSVEGAQNTEAFFGQGTRLTVV.

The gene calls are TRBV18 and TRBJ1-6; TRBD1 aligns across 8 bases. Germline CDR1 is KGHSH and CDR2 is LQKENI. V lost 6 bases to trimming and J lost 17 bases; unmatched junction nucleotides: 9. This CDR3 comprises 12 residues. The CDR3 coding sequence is TGTGCCAGCTCCCAGGGGGCCGGGGATTTCCACTTT. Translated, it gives CASSQGAGDFHF.